This T cell receptor beta chain was sequenced in a study of CD8+ T cells in alopecia areata. Treatment in this sample: oral pan-JAK inhibitor, 5-10 mg twice daily. cDNA prepared by RNA extraction and subsequent reverse transcription served as the template for sequencing. Sequencing was performed with immunoSEQ multiplex PCR; in TCRdb, only in-frame clones are kept and a portion is missing. Of about 290,000 clones listed, 55% to 75% were seen once; the top ten hold more than 1.5%. Germline V gene lookup returns CDR1 SGHRS and CDR2 YFSETQ. The CDR3 has 12 amino acids. V was pared by 0 bases and J by 14 bases, with 14 bases between.

The clonotype comes from a human donor with alopecia areata. This specimen consisted of CD4+ T cells sorted from blood, obtained at week 24, from a patient treated with tofacitinib. This rearrangement joins TRBV5-1 to TRBJ2-5, with D unclear. DNA for the CDR3: TGCGCCAGCAGCTTGGAAGGACGTAAGCCTTACTTC. Translation gives CASSLEGRKPYF.